The sequence of this T cell receptor (beta chain) was determined in a study of Ad26.COV2.S vaccination and SARS-CoV-2 variants. Study details: Trial arm assignment for the donor was COV1001 Ad26.COV2.S. Ad26.COV2.S given intramuscularly, once or twice 56 days apart.

Indicated treatment: over 15 received Ad26.COV2.S at low or high dose, single or two shots; about five received placebo; per-sample allocation not given. Samples came from day 63 after the first vaccine or placebo injection. Built on an Ad26 vector, the vaccine expressed Wuhan-strain SARS-CoV-2 spike. Findings of the study overall: The study found similar non-spike TCR breadth in vaccine and placebo recipients.

In the case of this clone: Its antigen remains unidentified.

TCRdb's copy holds only in-frame clones and misses some; the assay was immunoSEQ multiplex PCR. In the table there are around 240,000 clones, roughly 90% of which are singletons. The CDR3 sequence is 16 residues long. Germline assignment: CDR1 SGHDT and CDR2 YYEEEE. V was pared by 5 bases and J by 1 base, with 11 bases of the junction left unmatched. This TCR was sampled from a person between 18 and 65 years old who received the Ad26.COV2.S COVID-19 vaccine or a placebo. The chain links TRBV5-6 to TRBJ1-2; 7 positions agree with TRBD1. The starting material was peripheral blood, obtained in a trial of Ad26.COV2.S vaccine versus placebo. CDR3 region: CASRPRDRPLNYGYTF. CDR3 sequence (DNA): TGTGCCAGCAGGCCCCGGGACAGACCGCTTAACTATGGCTACACCTTC.